A single T cell receptor beta chain is shown here with its context. The antigen is undetermined. Sequencing relied on a cDNA template that was reverse transcribed from extracted RNA. This table comes from immunoSEQ multiplex PCR, and its TCRdb copy is limited to in-frame clones, with some not included. The sample carries over 70,000 clones, approximately 70% recorded once. The data derive from a study of CD8+ T cells in alopecia areata. The treatment was: oral pan-JAK inhibitor, 5-10 mg twice daily. Study results and caveats: Normal-skin resident alphabeta T cells also appear among scalp sample sequences.

Germline V lookup: CDR1 MNHEY, CDR2 SMNVEV (reference sequence). V trimming: 6 bases; J trimming: 1 base; junction bases outside the gene matches: 14. The CDR3 length is 17 residues. The receptor was derived from a human donor with alopecia areata. The chain recombines TRBV27 with TRBJ2-7; TRBD1 matches at 8 bases. The material was CD8+ T cells sorted from blood, obtained at week 24, from a patient treated with tofacitinib. This CDR3 is CASSKIPHGQGSYEQYF. The CDR3 region has the DNA TGTGCCAGCAGCAAGATACCCCACGGACAGGGATCCTACGAGCAGTACTTC.